This T cell receptor beta chain was found in a study of T cell responses to AZD1222 COVID-19 vaccine. TCRdb keeps only in-frame clones here, not all; method: immunoSEQ multiplex PCR. Among about 110,000 clones listed, under 90% were seen once. Germline V CDR1 and CDR2: ENHRY, SYGVKD. The CDR3 is 18 residues long. V trimming: 5 bases; J trimming: 3 bases; junction bases outside the gene matches: 10. Points from the study as a whole: Females outnumbered males among donors, who were mostly white British; clonal diversity was possibly underestimated.

Turning to this clone: Its target is unknown.

The receptor's source is an adult in good health. The chain carries TRBV10-3 and TRBJ2-3, with 14 bases lining up with TRBD2. Here the sequenced sample was peripheral blood, taken on day 0 of AZD1222 vaccination. DNA for the CDR3: TGTGCCATCAGTTCCCCTGGGACTAGCGGGGGAGGTACAGATACGCAGTATTTT. Translated: CAISSPGTSGGGTDTQYF.